A selection of T cell receptor beta chains follows, all from one sample in a study of control samples from healthy donors and cancer patients. The protocol was immunoSEQ multiplex PCR, while the TCRdb copy is restricted to in-frame clones and leaves out a portion. The table has around 250,000 clones, over 70% seen once. The source material was PBMCs. All receptors come from a woman aged 55-69 years with lung cancer. Both conserved end residues are part of each CDR3. Each record gives: CDR3 length, clone size, D gene, V gene, J gene, CDR3 DNA, CDR3 protein. A D gene is named only where the DNA matches it firmly. Size is stated for part of the rows, as once, few or many counts, or as a class when the clone is expanded.

16	.	.	TRBV5-1	TRBJ2-1	TGCGCCAGCAGCTTGGATCGGGGTTCGTTGGGTGCTGAGCAGTTCTTC	CASSLDRGSLGAEQFF
13	.	.	TRBV11-2	TRBJ2-3	TGTGCCAGCAGCAGAGGACGCGACGGAACGCAGTATTTT	CASSRGRDGTQYF
17	.	.	TRBV29-1	TRBJ2-1	TGCAGCGTTGTTGGACCGAAGACACGAAGCTCCTACAATGAGCAGTTCTTC	CSVVGPKTRSSYNEQFF
12	few	TRBD1	TRBV5-8	TRBJ1-2	TGTGCCAGCAGCCCGGGACAGTATGGCTACACCTTC	CASSPGQYGYTF
13	.	.	TRBV19	TRBJ2-3	TGTGCCAGTATTGGGGATAACACAGATACGCAGTATTTT	CASIGDNTDTQYF
14	.	.	TRBV6-4	TRBJ1-1	TGTGCCAGCAGTGATTTGCAGGGGAACACTGAAGCTTTCTTT	CASSDLQGNTEAFF
14	.	.	TRBV9	TRBJ1-1	TGTGCCAGCAGCGTGTCGGGACAGAACACTGAAGCTTTCTTT	CASSVSGQNTEAFF
15	.	TRBD2	TRBV19	TRBJ2-1	TGTGCCAGTAGTATCGGACTAGCGGCATACAATGAGCAGTTCTTC	CASSIGLAAYNEQFF
16	few	.	TRBV5-1	TRBJ2-5	TGCGCCAGCAGCTTGGGGCCCACAGGCGGCCAAGAGACCCAGTACTTC	CASSLGPTGGQETQYF
13	.	TRBD1	TRBV3-1/TRBV3-2	TRBJ2-1	TGTGCCAGCAGCCCCCGACAGGGTAATGAGCAGTTCTTC	CASSPRQGNEQFF
15	.	.	TRBV7-6	TRBJ2-3	TGTGCCAGCAGCTTGGCGGGGGCTAGCACAGATACGCAGTATTTT	CASSLAGASTDTQYF
14	.	TRBD2	TRBV29-1	TRBJ2-3	TGCAGCGGTGGACTAGCGGGAGGGACAGATACGCAGTATTTT	CSGGLAGGTDTQYF
15	once	TRBD1	TRBV9	TRBJ2-5	TGTGCCAGCAGCGCCTGGGACAGGGGGCGAGAGACCCAGTACTTC	CASSAWDRGRETQYF
15	.	.	TRBV4-2	TRBJ2-3	TGTGCCAGCAGCCAAGAAAGGGCCCCCACAGATACGCAGTATTTT	CASSQERAPTDTQYF
15	.	TRBD2	TRBV10-3	TRBJ2-1	TGTGCCATCAGTGTTAGCGGGAGGGGCGACAATGAGCAGTTCTTC	CAISVSGRGDNEQFF
16	once	.	TRBV6-1	TRBJ2-2	TGTGCCAGCAGTGAAACACTATGGATGAACACCGGGGAGCTGTTTTTT	CASSETLWMNTGELFF
13	.	TRBD1	TRBV11-3	TRBJ1-1	TGTGCCAGCAGCTTAGATAGACAGGGGGCGGCTTTCTTT	CASSLDRQGAAFF
13	.	TRBD1	TRBV6-5	TRBJ2-5	TGTGCCAGCACGACAGGGCGGCGGAAGACCCAGTACTTC	CASTTGRRKTQYF